This T cell receptor beta chain derives from a study of response to subunit inactivated influenza vaccine. Via MiXCR, TCRdb re-called the RT-PCR reads, giving one row per CDR3 protein. Found here are about 650,000 distinct CDR3 sequences, 15% to 19% of them singletons; the top ten hold 11%. In the case of this clonotype: Antigen specificity is unknown.

The study's findings and limits: The authors suggested that every seasonal influenza vaccination recruits few new T cells.

This TCR came from a man in his forties or fifties who received an inactivated influenza vaccine. The material was PBMCs from blood, obtained about 13 days after vaccination.

The CDR3 sequence is CSARVGVDQPQHF. The CDR3 DNA reads TGCAGTGCTAGAGTGGGGGTCGATCAGCCCCAGCATTTT. V usage is TRBV20-1 and J usage is TRBJ1-5, with D possibly being TRBD1 (5 bases). This CDR3 is built from 13 residues. The germline V and J ends were trimmed by 1 base and 5 bases, with 9 bases remaining between them. In germline, CDR1 is DFQATT, CDR2 SNEGSKA (reference sequence).